A single sample is the source of the 25 T cell receptor beta chains below, sequenced in a study of blood T cells in healthy people across ages. PCR was performed a second time for about 6 to 12 cycles using a sample-barcoded 5' primer and a J-beta primer mix. MiXCR, applied by TCRdb to the 5' RACE reads, yields one record per CDR3 protein. The sample has about 1.4 million distinct CDR3 sequences, 59% seen once. Sequencing was carried out using blood. These receptors originate from a young man in good health.

The J gene is TRBJ2-3, the V gene TRBV4-3; 8 nucleotides align to TRBD2. CDR3 length: 16 residues. J was trimmed by 4 bases and V by 1 base; bases with no gene match: 7. Looked up from germline, CDR1 is LGHNA and CDR2 is YSLEER. CDR3 coding DNA: TGCGCCAGCAGCCAAGGGAGCGGGGGTTCCGCAGATACGCAGTATTTT. The encoded protein is CASSQGSGGSADTQYF.

This rearrangement joins TRBV7-2 to TRBJ2-1, with D possibly matching TRBD1 (6 bases). The CDR3 consists of 16 residues. V was clipped by 1 base and J by 5 bases, with 15 bases between them. In germline, CDR1 is SGHTA, CDR2 FQGNSA. The CDR3 is CASSLGPGQGNNEQFF. DNA of the CDR3: TGTGCCAGCAGCTTAGGGCCGGGGCAGGGGAACAATGAGCAGTTCTTC. The full variable domain, with the rest looked up from reference TRBV7-2 and TRBJ2-1, is GAGVSQSPSNKVTEKGKDVELRCDPISGHTALYWYRQSLGQGLEFLIYFQGNSAPDKSGLPSDRFSAERTGGSVSTLTIQRTQQEDSAVYLCASSLGPGQGNNEQFFGPGTRLTVL.

In this sample, this clonotype turned up once. This chain joins TRBV6-2 or TRBV6-3 and TRBJ2-1; D is perhaps TRBD2 (6 bases). The CDR3 is 13 residues long. The germline CDR1 and CDR2 sequences are MNHEY and SVGEGT. Trimming removed 8 bases from V and 3 bases from J, with 11 bases in between. CDR3 nucleotide sequence: TGTGCCAGCGGGACTCCTGACTACAATGAGCAGTTCTTC. Encoded protein: CASGTPDYNEQFF.

About this clonotype itself: A much larger clone differs by one base, so this may be a read error. The chain is built from TRBV20-1 and TRBJ2-1; TRBD2 matches 8 bases. This CDR3 has 16 amino acids. Germline CDR1 reads DFQATT; CDR2 reads SNEGSKA (reference sequence). Trimming cost V 0 bases and J 9 bases; bases outside gene matches: 13. The CDR3 loop reads CSARDGGRAGESEQFF. The CDR3 DNA is TGCAGTGCTAGAGATGGGGGACGAGCGGGAGAAAGTGAGCAGTTCTTC.

The chain uses TRBV19 and TRBJ2-7; no clear D gene. V was trimmed by 5 bases and J by 2 bases, leaving 16 bases between them. Germline values: CDR1 LNHDA, CDR2 SQIVND (reference sequence). This CDR3 has 15 residues. The CDR3 spells CASSVTLDGTYEQYF. As DNA, the CDR3 is TGTGCCAGTAGTGTCACCCTCGACGGAACCTACGAGCAGTACTTC.

The chain employs TRBV5-1 and TRBJ2-3, with unresolved D. The V gene lost 0 bases and the J gene lost 2 bases, with 10 bases spanning the gap. The CDR3 covers 15 residues. The germline gives CDR1 SGHRS, CDR2 YFSETQ. This CDR3 reads CASSLAAQNTDTQYF. CDR3 sequence (DNA): TGCGCCAGCAGCTTGGCCGCCCAGAACACAGATACGCAGTATTTT.

The V gene is TRBV20-1, the J gene TRBJ2-3; D perhaps matches TRBD2 (6 bases). The CDR3 is 15 amino acids. The germline V gene encodes CDR1 DFQATT and CDR2 SNEGSKA (reference sequence). V was cut by 6 bases and J by 0 bases, with 16 bases left in between. CDR3 sequence reads: CSARRGDFSTDTQYF. The CDR3 DNA reads as TGCAGTGCCCGGAGAGGGGACTTTAGCACAGATACGCAGTATTTT.

In its sample, this clonotype was seen a few times. The chain recombines TRBV7-2 with TRBJ2-7, with D perhaps assigned TRBD1 or TRBD2 (5 bases each). V shed 5 bases and J shed 2 bases, with 13 bases lying between them. CDR3 length: 14 amino acids. Germline assignment: CDR1 SGHTA and CDR2 FQGNSA. CDR3: CASSVGDGTYEQYF. CDR3 nucleotides: TGTGCCAGCAGCGTCGGGGACGGAACCTACGAGCAGTACTTC.

The table lists this clonotype with a count of one. V usage is TRBV4-1 and J usage is TRBJ2-1; perhaps D is TRBD1 or TRBD2 (5 bases each). This CDR3 contains 12 residues. Germline loops: CDR1 MGHRA, CDR2 YSYEKL. Trimming took 4 bases from V and 13 from J, leaving 14 bases between them. CDR3 sequence (DNA): TGCGCCAGCAGCCCGGTGGGGGAGACCCAGTTCTTC. Encoded protein: CASSPVGETQFF.

The genes are TRBV6-6 and TRBJ2-1, with TRBD2 matching over 7 bases. CDR1 MNHNY and CDR2 SVGAGI come from the germline V gene (reference sequence). V dropped 2 bases and J dropped 12; count of bases not matched to a gene: 7. CDR3 length: 13 amino acids. Here the CDR3 DNA reads TGTGCCAGCAGTTACGGGGGGGTGAAGGGGCAGTTCTTC. Protein: CASSYGGVKGQFF.

The V call is TRBV6-2 or TRBV6-3, the J call TRBJ2-1; 14 nucleotides align to TRBD2. The CDR3 loop spans 19 amino acids. CDR1 and CDR2 (germline): MNHEY, SVGEGT. Trimming removed 1 base from V and 4 bases from J; junction bases left unmatched: 9. The CDR3 DNA follows: TGTGCCAGCAGTTACTTGGGGACTAGCGGGGGTCTGGGGTACAATGAGCAGTTCTTC. Translating gives CASSYLGTSGGLGYNEQFF.

This clonotype was seen only a few times. The CDR3, as DNA: TGTGCCAGCAGCCAAGATATAGTTAGGACAGGCAGCTCCTACGAGCAGTACTTC. Residues: CASSQDIVRTGSSYEQYF. This chain connects TRBV4-2 to TRBJ2-7; TRBD1 matches 7 bases. Germline V CDR1 and CDR2: LGHNA, YNFKEQ. CDR3 length: 18 amino acids. The V segment lost 0 bases and the J segment 0 bases; nucleotides outside the gene matches: 11.

The chain joins TRBV27 to TRBJ2-3, with 11 bases matching TRBD2. Per germline, CDR1 MNHEY and CDR2 SMNVEV (reference sequence). There are 19 residues in the CDR3. V dropped 4 bases and J dropped 2; count of bases not matched to a gene: 14. In DNA, the CDR3 is TGTGCCAGCAGTTCCGTCCTGATAGCGGGAGGGCCCTTCACAGATACGCAGTATTTT. It codes for CASSSVLIAGGPFTDTQYF.

As for this clonotype: The DNA is left out, because the CDR3 cannot be placed on it with certainty; the CDR3 is given as TCRdb lists it. The genes are TRBV4-1 and TRBJ2-2. Germline-derived CDR1 and CDR2 are MGHRA and YSYEKL. The CDR3 spans 13 amino acids, including both terminal residues. This chain's CDR3 is CASSQYFGGELFF.

This clonotype has just a few counts. The gene calls are TRBV6-2 or TRBV6-3 and TRBJ2-3; 10 bases fit TRBD2. Germline V CDR1 and CDR2: MNHEY, SVGEGT. V was pared by 2 bases and J by 4 bases, with 12 bases of the junction left unmatched. The CDR3 totals 18 residues. The CDR3 nucleotides read TGTGCCAGCAGTTACACTCGAGGACTAGCGGCCCCCTCAGATACGCAGTATTTT. This translates into CASSYTRGLAAPSDTQYF.

The rearrangement joins TRBV6-6 to TRBJ1-1, with D possibly matching TRBD1 (5 bases). This CDR3 has 15 amino acids. V was shortened by 6 bases and J by 1 base, with 15 bases between the two germline ends. The germline V gene has CDR1 MNHNY and CDR2 SVGAGI (reference sequence). CDR3 nucleotides: TGTGCCAGCAGACCTCCGGGACGGACGAACACTGAAGCTTTCTTT. Protein product: CASRPPGRTNTEAFF.

This clonotype has more than one count but fewer than ten. The genes are TRBV10-3 and TRBJ2-1; D ambiguous. This CDR3 has 14 residues. V lost 7 bases and J lost 6, with 16 bases in between. Germline loops: CDR1 ENHRY, CDR2 SYGVKD. This CDR3 reads CAINSFLGANEQFF. Here the CDR3 DNA reads TGTGCCATCAATTCCTTTCTAGGAGCCAATGAGCAGTTCTTC.

This chain's CDR3 is CSAEMTSGYNEQYF. The CDR3 DNA follows: TGCAGTGCTGAGATGACTAGCGGGTACAATGAGCAGTACTTC. The rearrangement uses TRBV20-1 and TRBJ2-1, with 10 bases lining up with TRBD2. The tail of the sequence fits TRBJ2-7 better, so the J call may be wrong. Looked up from germline, CDR1 is DFQATT and CDR2 is SNEGSKA (reference sequence). This CDR3 has 14 residues.

V is TRBV29-1 and J is TRBJ2-7; the D gene is possibly TRBD1 (5 bases). V was clipped by 7 bases and J by 1 base, with 11 bases between them. The CDR3 covers 12 residues. Germline CDR1 SQVTM, CDR2 ANQGSEA. The CDR3 nucleotides read TGCAGCGGTCTCCAGGGATCCTACGAGCAGTACTTC. Protein sequence: CSGLQGSYEQYF.

V and J are TRBV5-1 and TRBJ2-7, with D maybe TRBD2 (6 bases). This CDR3 has 14 amino acids. Trimming took 3 bases from V and 3 from J, leaving 13 bases between them. The germline CDR1 and CDR2 sequences are SGHRS and YFSETQ. CDR3 DNA sequence: TGCGCCAGCAGCTACCCGGGAGAGGACTACGAGCAGTACTTC. Translation gives CASSYPGEDYEQYF. Supplemented by reference TRBV5-1 and TRBJ2-7, the full variable domain reads KAGVTQTPRYLIKTRGQQVTLSCSPISGHRSVSWYQQTPGQGLQFLFEYFSETQRNKGNFPGRFSGRQFSNSRSEMNVSTLELGDSALYLCASSYPGEDYEQYFGPGTRLTVT.

Here the CDR3 reads CASSWDIFNQPQHF. CDR3 nucleotide sequence: TGTGCCAGCAGTTGGGACATCTTCAATCAGCCCCAGCATTTT. The chain carries TRBV12-3 or TRBV12-4 and TRBJ1-5; perhaps TRBD1 as D (6 bases). The length of the CDR3 is 14 residues. The V and J ends lost 4 bases and 3 bases respectively, with 10 bases between them.

The chain combines TRBV6-5 with TRBJ2-5; perhaps D is TRBD1 or TRBD2 (6 bases each). Trimming removed 8 bases from V and 2 bases from J, with 9 bases in between. Germline loops: CDR1 MNHEY, CDR2 SVGAGI. The CDR3 has 12 amino acids. CDR3 sequence: CASWGAQETQYF. The CDR3 DNA follows: TGTGCCAGCTGGGGGGCTCAAGAGACCCAGTACTTC.

The table lists this clonotype with a few counts. The rearrangement links TRBV7-2 to TRBJ2-7; 10 bases agree with TRBD1. The CDR3 length is 15 residues. J was trimmed by 2 bases and V by 6 bases; bases with no gene match: 7. Germline V gives CDR1 SGHTA, CDR2 FQGNSA. The CDR3 sequence is CASSSGTGATYEQYF. CDR3 bases: TGTGCCAGCAGTTCAGGGACAGGGGCCACCTACGAGCAGTACTTC. The variable domain in full, with the rest retrieved from reference TRBV7-2 and TRBJ2-7, is GAGVSQSPSNKVTEKGKDVELRCDPISGHTALYWYRQSLGQGLEFLIYFQGNSAPDKSGLPSDRFSAERTGGSVSTLTIQRTQQEDSAVYLCASSSGTGATYEQYFGPGTRLTVT.

The V gene is TRBV20-1, the J gene TRBJ2-1; 9 nucleotides align to TRBD2. The germline V gene encodes CDR1 DFQATT and CDR2 SNEGSKA (reference sequence). The CDR3 contains 14 residues. V lost 1 base, J lost 6 bases, and 4 bases stayed unmatched. CDR3: CSARVGTSSNEQFF. The CDR3 bases are TGCAGTGCTAGAGTAGGGACTAGCAGCAATGAGCAGTTCTTC.

This clonotype came up a few times. V is TRBV6-2 or TRBV6-3 and J is TRBJ1-5, with unresolved D. The V gene's germline CDR1 is MNHEY and CDR2 SVGEGT. This CDR3 is built from 16 residues. Deletions cut 0 bases from V and 0 bases from J, with 9 bases between. The CDR3 nucleotides read TGTGCCAGCAGTTACTCGATACGGTATAGCAATCAGCCCCAGCATTTT. It is translated as CASSYSIRYSNQPQHF.